This TCR beta chain derives from a study of T cell responses to AZD1222 COVID-19 vaccine. Study conclusions and caveats: Baseline serology detected seropositivity in only a handful of AZD1222 recipients. Unmutated variant regions are reportedly the target of nearly half of TCRs that are spike-specific. Repertoires were collected only later (after the peak T cell response had occurred).

Second doses that came at about 4 or about 12 weeks were put together. In germline, CDR1 is SGHTA, CDR2 FQGNSA. This CDR3 contains 18 residues. After removal of 1 base from V and 1 base from J, the junction contained 9 bases not matched to a gene. Sequenced by immunoSEQ multiplex PCR; TCRdb stores in-frame clones only, minus some. The sample lists under 150,000 clones; roughly nine tenths were seen once. Worth noting for this clone: Its antigen remains unknown.

This sequence originates from an adult who received the AZD1222 COVID-19 vaccine. This chain uses TRBV7-2 with TRBJ1-5, with TRBD1 identical over 8 bases. The sample in question was peripheral blood, obtained 28 days after the second AZD1222 dose. This chain's CDR3 is CASSLGTGHLGSNQPQHF. For the CDR3, the DNA is TGTGCCAGCAGCTTAGGGACAGGGCACTTAGGAAGCAATCAGCCCCAGCATTTT.